This TCR beta chain was identified in a study of blood T cell repertoires in COVID-19. The assay was immunoSEQ multiplex PCR, and TCRdb's table has in-frame clones only and misses some. The data show about 500,000 clones, approximately 90% seen once. Assignment of participants to cohorts was predicated upon participant-reported clinical history. The CDR3 consists of 12 residues. V lost 10 bases and J 4 bases, leaving 13 bases between the germline ends. Germline V CDR1 and CDR2: LNHDA, SQIVND (reference sequence). This receptor was identified in a woman between 18 and 30 years old who had recovered from COVID-19. This chain joins TRBV19 and TRBJ1-2; D is perhaps TRBD1 (6 bases). The sequenced material came from PBMCs or T cells enriched from blood (not recorded which). The DNA of the CDR3 is TGTGCCACCGAATTCAGGGGCTATGGCTACACCTTC. Protein sequence: CATEFRGYGYTF.